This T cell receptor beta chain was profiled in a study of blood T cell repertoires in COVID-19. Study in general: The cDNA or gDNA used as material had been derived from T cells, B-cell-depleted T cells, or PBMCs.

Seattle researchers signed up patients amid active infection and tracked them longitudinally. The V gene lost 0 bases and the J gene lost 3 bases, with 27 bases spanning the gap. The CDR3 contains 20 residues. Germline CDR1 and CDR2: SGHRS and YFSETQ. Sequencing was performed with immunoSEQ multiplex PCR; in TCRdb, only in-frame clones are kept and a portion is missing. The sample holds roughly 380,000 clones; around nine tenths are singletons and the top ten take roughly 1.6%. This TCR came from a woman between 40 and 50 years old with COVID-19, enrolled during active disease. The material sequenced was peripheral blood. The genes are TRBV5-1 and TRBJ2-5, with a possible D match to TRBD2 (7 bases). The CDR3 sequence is CASSLAWGGRVVGAKETQYF. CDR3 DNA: TGCGCCAGCAGCTTGGCCTGGGGGGGCAGGGTTGTTGGAGCAAAAGAGACCCAGTACTTC.